One and the same sample provided the 24 T cell receptor beta chains below, sequenced in a study of T-cell reconstitution after alpha-beta-depleted transplantation in children. Preparing the TCRbeta library involved the use of unique molecular identifiers. One entry per CDR3 protein results from TCRdb running MiXCR on the PCR reads. The table has fewer than 750,000 distinct CDR3 sequences, roughly 30% seen once. Sequenced material: PBMCs, taken before TCRalphabeta/CD19-depleted stem cell transplant. Receptor source: a boy under two years old with Wiskott-Aldrich syndrome, due to receive a stem cell transplant.

V is TRBV12-3 or TRBV12-4 and J is TRBJ2-3; unclear D gene. V dropped 6 bases and J dropped 4 bases, with 11 bases sitting between them. The CDR3 runs 13 residues. The CDR3 spells CASSPVMADTQYF. The DNA for the CDR3 is TGTGCCAGCAGCCCCGTAATGGCAGATACGCAGTATTTT.

This clonotype has a handful of counts. This rearrangement joins TRBV20-1 to TRBJ2-1, with D maybe TRBD2 (5 bases). This CDR3 contains 15 residues. Germline values: CDR1 DFQATT, CDR2 SNEGSKA (reference sequence). V was cut by 0 bases and J by 2 bases, with 11 bases left in between. The CDR3 reads CSARDRGYPYNEQFF. The CDR3 DNA reads as TGCAGTGCTAGAGATCGGGGTTATCCCTACAATGAGCAGTTCTTC.

This clonotype was picked up many times. The V call is TRBV5-6, the J call TRBJ2-1; 14 nucleotides agree with TRBD2. The J segment lost 7 bases and the V segment lost 4 bases, leaving 4 bases of the junction unmatched. The CDR3 length is 15 residues. Germline assignment: CDR1 SGHDT and CDR2 YYEEEE. The CDR3 region is CASSQGLAGANEQFF. In DNA form, the CDR3 reads TGTGCCAGCAGCCAGGGACTAGCGGGAGCAAATGAGCAGTTCTTC.

In its sample, this clonotype was seen a few times. The chain combines TRBV25-1 with TRBJ2-5; maybe TRBD1 (5 bases). Trimming took off 5 bases at V and 0 bases at J, with 13 bases between the two ends. The CDR3 covers 15 residues. Germline values: CDR1 MGHDK, CDR2 SYGVNS. CDR3 DNA sequence: TGTGCCAGCAGTAGGAGACAGACCTACCAAGAGACCCAGTACTTC. This codes for CASSRRQTYQETQYF.

The rearrangement links TRBV27 to TRBJ1-2; D is ambiguous. V was pared by 10 bases and J by 8 bases, with 8 bases between. CDR3 size: 9 residues. Per germline, CDR1 MNHEY and CDR2 SMNVEV (reference sequence). The CDR3 reads CANHTGYTF. The CDR3 region has the DNA TGTGCCAACCACACGGGCTACACCTTC.

CDR3 sequence: CSARATSGHTGELFF. CDR3 bases: TGCAGTGCTAGAGCGACTAGCGGCCACACCGGGGAGCTGTTTTTT. The chain is built from TRBV20-1 and TRBJ2-2; TRBD2 matches at 9 bases. Germline V gene data show CDR1 as DFQATT and CDR2 as SNEGSKA (reference sequence). Trimming removed 1 base from V and 3 bases from J; junction bases left unmatched: 3. This CDR3 has 15 residues.

This clonotype was detected only a few times. J is TRBJ2-1 and V is TRBV6-1; a weak D match, TRBD2 (5 bases). Germline-derived CDR1 and CDR2 are MNHNS and SASEGT. The CDR3 sequence is 14 residues long. V was cut by 2 bases and J by 8 bases, with 13 bases left in between. CDR3 residues: CASSENGVIHEQFF. In DNA form, the CDR3 reads TGTGCCAGCAGTGAAAACGGGGTAATCCATGAGCAGTTCTTC.

In this sample, this clonotype turned up a few times. The genes are TRBV11-2 and TRBJ2-5; D is uncertain. V was pared by 3 bases and J by 0 bases, with 8 bases between. The CDR3 consists of 14 residues. The germline V gene has CDR1 SGHAT and CDR2 FQNNGV. The CDR3 loop is CASSFGPYQETQYF. The CDR3 DNA follows: TGTGCCAGCAGCTTCGGTCCGTACCAAGAGACCCAGTACTTC.

This clonotype showed up just a few times. The chain carries TRBV10-2 and TRBJ2-7; D unclear. Germline CDR1 and CDR2: WSHSY and SAAADI. The V end lost 4 bases, the J end lost 0 bases, and 10 bases lay between the germline ends. The CDR3 runs to 14 residues. CDR3 amino acids: CASSVKASSYEQYF. Here the CDR3 DNA reads TGCGCCAGCAGTGTTAAAGCTAGCTCCTACGAGCAGTACTTC.

This clonotype was observed a handful of times. The chain carries TRBV21-1 and TRBJ2-3; TRBD1 is taken as the D call from the table, unchecked against the DNA. TRBV21-1 is deemed a pseudogene. CDR3 size: 17 residues. CDR3: CASSKGLGKPPTDTQYF. The CDR3 region has the DNA TGTGCCAGCAGCAAAGGTCTTGGTAAGCCCCCCACAGATACGCAGTATTTT.

This rearrangement joins TRBV5-6 to TRBJ1-2; D is possibly TRBD1 (6 bases). Germline V gene sequence: CDR1 SGHDT, CDR2 YYEEEE. V was cut by 7 bases and J by 6 bases, with 10 bases left in between. The CDR3 runs 11 residues. DNA for the CDR3: TGTGCCAGCGGGACAATACATGGCTACACCTTC. It specifies CASGTIHGYTF.

This clonotype was seen more than once but under ten times. This chain connects TRBV4-1 to TRBJ2-7; D gene unclear. Between the trimmed V and J ends, which lost 6 bases and 4 bases, there was a span of 13 bases. CDR3 length: 13 amino acids. From germline, CDR1 is MGHRA and CDR2 YSYEKL. As DNA, the CDR3 is TGCGCCAGCAGTCTTCAGCTAAGGTACGAGCAGTACTTC. Its protein product is CASSLQLRYEQYF.

The J gene is TRBJ2-5, the V gene TRBV2; D is unresolved. The CDR3 length is 13 residues. Germline CDR1 SNHLY, CDR2 FYNNEI. Trimming removed 4 bases from V and 2 bases from J, with 8 bases in between. The CDR3 bases are TGTGCCAGCAGTGGCCGGCTTCAAGAGACCCAGTACTTC. Translating gives CASSGRLQETQYF.

The gene calls are TRBV4-1 and TRBJ2-1; TRBD2 matches 7 bases. The CDR3 sequence is 17 residues long. With V trimmed by 0 bases and J by 0 bases, 5 bases remained unmatched. Germline V lookup: CDR1 MGHRA, CDR2 YSYEKL. In DNA form, the CDR3 reads TGCGCCAGCAGCCAAGATTGGGGGGGAGCCTCCTACAATGAGCAGTTCTTC. It encodes CASSQDWGGASYNEQFF.

This clonotype was recorded a few times. The chain links TRBV20-1 to TRBJ2-1; 14 bases agree with TRBD2. V dropped 5 bases and J dropped 8; count of bases not matched to a gene: 8. The CDR3 has 15 amino acids. The V gene's germline CDR1 is DFQATT and CDR2 SNEGSKA (reference sequence). CDR3: CSAYYGLAGGDEQFF. The CDR3 DNA reads TGCAGTGCTTACTACGGACTAGCGGGAGGTGATGAGCAGTTCTTC.

The chain uses TRBV6-1 and TRBJ2-7; the D gene could be TRBD1 or TRBD2 (5 bases each). V was shortened by 2 bases and J by 5 bases, with 7 bases between the two germline ends. Germline loops: CDR1 MNHNS, CDR2 SASEGT. The CDR3 sequence is 12 residues long. CDR3: CASSEWGNEQYF. The CDR3 region has the DNA TGTGCCAGCAGTGAATGGGGGAACGAGCAGTACTTC.

The V call is TRBV7-8, the J call TRBJ1-6, with 10 bases identical to TRBD1. The length of the CDR3 is 15 residues. Germline trimming cut 4 bases from V and 9 bases from J; bases unmatched to any gene: 6. Germline V CDR1 and CDR2: SGHVS, FQNEAQ. CDR3 DNA sequence: TGTGCCAGCAGCTCCAGACAGGGGGCCGGTTCACCCCTCCACTTT. Its protein product is CASSSRQGAGSPLHF.

This chain uses TRBV20-1 with TRBJ2-7; maybe TRBD2 (6 bases). With 3 bases removed from V and 4 bases from J, the gap between germline ends came to 16 bases. The CDR3 totals 14 residues. Germline V gives CDR1 DFQATT, CDR2 SNEGSKA (reference sequence). The CDR3 sequence is CSASSSGNLYEQYF. As DNA, the CDR3 is TGCAGTGCTAGCAGTAGCGGAAACTTATACGAGCAGTACTTC.

The chain joins TRBV5-1 to TRBJ2-1; the D call may be TRBD1 or TRBD2 (5 bases each). This CDR3 comprises 14 residues. The V end was cut by 0 bases, the J end by 7 bases, with 11 bases between. Germline loops: CDR1 SGHRS, CDR2 YFSETQ. The CDR3 loop is CASSLAGPENEQFF. CDR3 coding DNA: TGCGCCAGCAGCTTGGCGGGACCAGAAAATGAGCAGTTCTTC.

The chain employs TRBV7-2 and TRBJ2-1, with D perhaps matching TRBD2 (6 bases). This CDR3 spans 15 amino acids. V shed 4 bases and J shed 1 base, with 11 bases lying between them. Per germline, CDR1 SGHTA and CDR2 FQGNSA. This CDR3 is CASSYASDSYNEQFF. As DNA, the CDR3 is TGTGCCAGCAGCTACGCTAGCGATTCCTACAATGAGCAGTTCTTC.

This chain connects TRBV25-1 to TRBJ2-1, with TRBD2 matching 11 bases. CDR3 length equals 15 residues. Germline V gene lookup returns CDR1 MGHDK and CDR2 SYGVNS. The trim removed 3 bases at V and 8 bases at J, leaving 6 bases unmatched. DNA of the CDR3: TGTGCCAGCAGTGATCTAGCGGGAGGAATATATGAGCAGTTCTTC. Its translation is CASSDLAGGIYEQFF.

Remarks on this clonotype: The junction shows a germline mismatch at one end, possibly a read error. The chain combines TRBV9 with TRBJ2-2, with D possibly matching TRBD2 (6 bases). The CDR3 is 17 amino acids. Germline assignment: CDR1 SGDLS and CDR2 YYNGEE. In DNA, the CDR3 is TGTGCCAGCAGCGTAGGTGAGGAGGGCCGGAACACCGGGGAGCCGTTTTTT. Residues: CASSVGEEGRNTGEPFF.

This clonotype was seen ten or more times. The chain combines TRBV5-1 with TRBJ2-5; TRBD1 agrees at 9 bases. The V gene's germline CDR1 is SGHRS and CDR2 YFSETQ. CDR3 length: 13 amino acids. V was clipped by 6 bases and J by 4 bases; unmatched bases: 4. Here the CDR3 reads CASTEQGAETQYF. In DNA form, the CDR3 reads TGCGCCAGCACCGAACAGGGGGCAGAGACCCAGTACTTC.

The V call is TRBV5-1, the J call TRBJ2-1; tentative D call: TRBD2 (6 bases). The CDR3 is 16 amino acids. In germline, CDR1 is SGHRS, CDR2 YFSETQ. With 4 bases removed from V and 0 bases from J, the gap between germline ends came to 14 bases. CDR3 sequence: CASSRDSLSSYNEQFF. CDR3 in DNA: TGCGCCAGCAGCCGGGACTCCCTTAGCTCCTACAATGAGCAGTTCTTC.